Each of the 31 T cell receptor beta chains below was sequenced from the same sample in a study of cytomegalovirus exposure and HLA in healthy donors. The PCR contained 60 Vbeta and 13 Jbeta primers. Libraries were prepared by immunoSEQ multiplex PCR; TCRdb keeps only in-frame clonotypes and omits some of them. This table holds 150,000 to 200,000 clones, 70% found once. Material for sequencing was PBMCs. These receptors all stem from a man younger than 35 in good health and CMV-seropositive.

This chain joins TRBV2 and TRBJ1-1, with 10 bases lining up with TRBD1. CDR3 length equals 15 residues. Germline lookup yields CDR1 SNHLY and CDR2 FYNNEI. V lost 4 bases, J lost 4 bases, and 6 bases stayed unmatched. The CDR3 nucleotides read TGTGCCAGCAGTGTGGGACAGGGGAGAGGCACTGAAGCTTTCTTT. It encodes CASSVGQGRGTEAFF. Using reference TRBV2 and TRBJ1-1 for the parts outside the CDR3, the full variable domain is EPEVTQTPSHQVTQMGQEVILRCVPISNHLYFYWYRQILGQKVEFLVSFYNNEISEKSEIFDDQFSVERPDGSNFTLKIRSTKLEDSAMYFCASSVGQGRGTEAFFGQGTRLTVV.

In DNA form, the CDR3 reads TGTGCCAGCAGCTTCGGCGGGGAGGGTAATGAGCAGTTCTTC. Protein: CASSFGGEGNEQFF. This sequence joins TRBV7-3 and TRBJ2-1; 7 nucleotides match TRBD2. The germline CDR1 and CDR2 sequences are SGHTA and FQGTGA. Trimming at V came to 3 bases and at J to 7 bases, leaving 6 bases not matched to a gene. This CDR3 is 14 amino acids long.

J is TRBJ1-4 and V is TRBV2, with D possibly matching TRBD1 (6 bases). Germline CDR1 reads SNHLY; CDR2 reads FYNNEI. The CDR3 has 14 residues. The germline V and J ends were trimmed by 6 bases and 8 bases, with 16 bases remaining between them. The CDR3 DNA reads TGTGCCAGCAGCGACAGACAGGTGGGGGAAAAACTGTTTTTT. Translation: CASSDRQVGEKLFF.

In this sample, this clone turned up once. The CDR3 DNA sequence: TGTGCCAGCAGTCCAACAGGGGTTGGAGGGCACACTGAAGCTTTCTTT. Translation: CASSPTGVGGHTEAFF. The chain couples TRBV28 to TRBJ1-1; 7 nucleotides match TRBD1. After removal of 5 bases from V and 3 bases from J, the junction contained 12 bases not matched to a gene. CDR1 is MDHEN, CDR2 SYDVKM, per germline. This CDR3 region has 16 residues.

The chain couples TRBV4-2 to TRBJ2-3; 10 nucleotides line up with TRBD2. Germline V lookup: CDR1 LGHNA, CDR2 YNFKEQ. J lost 6 bases, V lost 0 bases, and 15 bases had no gene match. The CDR3 consists of 19 residues. The CDR3 sequence: CASSQDLVRASGGRDTQYF. The CDR3 nucleotides read TGTGCCAGCAGCCAAGATCTCGTTAGGGCTAGCGGGGGCAGGGATACGCAGTATTTT.

The J gene is TRBJ2-3, the V gene TRBV7-2, with D hard to call. The CDR3 length is 13 residues. The V end was cut by 2 bases, the J end by 2 bases, with 5 bases between. Looked up from germline, CDR1 is SGHTA and CDR2 is FQGNSA. The CDR3 spells CASSLQVTDTQYF. The DNA of the CDR3 is TGTGCCAGCAGCTTACAGGTCACAGATACGCAGTATTTT. Variable domain in full (rest from reference TRBV7-2 and TRBJ2-3): GAGVSQSPSNKVTEKGKDVELRCDPISGHTALYWYRQSLGQGLEFLIYFQGNSAPDKSGLPSDRFSAERTGGSVSTLTIQRTQQEDSAVYLCASSLQVTDTQYFGPGTRLTVL.

CDR3 in amino acids: CASTGRGEKLFF. The CDR3 region has the DNA TGTGCCAGCACTGGGAGGGGCGAAAAACTGTTTTTT. The J gene is TRBJ1-4, the V gene TRBV27, with a tentative D call TRBD1 (5 bases). The V end lost 7 bases, the J end lost 8 bases, and 11 bases lay between the germline ends. The CDR3 totals 12 residues. Germline V gene lookup returns CDR1 MNHEY and CDR2 SMNVEV (reference sequence).

V usage is TRBV19 and J usage is TRBJ1-5, with a tentative D call TRBD1 (5 bases). Trimming pared 6 bases from V and 4 bases from J, leaving 13 bases between. From germline, CDR1 is LNHDA and CDR2 SQIVND (reference sequence). There are 14 residues in the CDR3. The CDR3, as DNA: TGTGCCAGTAGCCCCACAAACAGGAATCAGCCCCAGCATTTT. Amino acids: CASSPTNRNQPQHF.

This clone has a handful of counts. The chain carries TRBV30 and TRBJ1-2; D remains unclear. This CDR3 contains 12 residues. Per the germline V gene, CDR1 is GTSNPN and CDR2 is SVGIG (reference sequence). The V end lost 1 base, the J end lost 4 bases, and 7 bases lay between the germline ends. The CDR3: CAWSGSSYGYTF. CDR3 bases: TGTGCCTGGAGTGGAAGTAGCTATGGCTACACCTTC. Full variable domain (outside the CDR3, taken from reference TRBV30 and TRBJ1-2): SQTIHQWPATLVQPVGSPLSLECTVEGTSNPNLYWYRQAAGRGLQLLFYSVGIGQISSEVPQNLSASRPQDRQFILSSKKLLLSDSGFYLCAWSGSSYGYTFGSGTRLTVV.

This clone was recorded only once. The genes are TRBV11-2 and TRBJ2-1; perhaps TRBD2 as D (5 bases). This CDR3 comprises 16 residues. Germline V gene lookup returns CDR1 SGHAT and CDR2 FQNNGV. V dropped 0 bases and J dropped 0 bases, with 9 bases sitting between them. This CDR3 reads CASSLEAESSYNEQFF. CDR3 DNA sequence: TGTGCCAGCAGCTTAGAAGCGGAAAGCTCCTACAATGAGCAGTTCTTC.

This clone was detected only a few times. J is TRBJ1-1 and V is TRBV19, with 7 bases identical to TRBD1. The CDR3 contains 12 residues. Trimming took 5 bases from V and 5 from J; bases not matched to a gene: 2. From germline, CDR1 is LNHDA and CDR2 SQIVND (reference sequence). In nucleotides, the CDR3 is TGTGCCAGTAGTGCGACAGGGACTGAAGCTTTCTTT. It codes for CASSATGTEAFF.

The rearrangement links TRBV28 to TRBJ1-2; D might be TRBD1 (6 bases). The length of the CDR3 is 14 residues. Germline V gives CDR1 MDHEN, CDR2 SYDVKM. Trimming removed 5 bases at V and 8 bases at J, with 18 bases between. The CDR3, as DNA: TGTGCCAGCAGTCGGACAGCCGGCCCCCTAGGCTACACCTTC. Translating gives CASSRTAGPLGYTF.

The chain links TRBV2 to TRBJ2-3; 11 bases fit TRBD2. V dropped 7 bases and J dropped 0; count of bases not matched to a gene: 3. CDR1 is SNHLY and CDR2 is FYNNEI in the germline V gene. The CDR3 loop spans 15 amino acids. CDR3 sequence (DNA): TGTGCCAGCAAGAGACTAGCGGGGAGCACAGATACGCAGTATTTT. This sequence encodes CASKRLAGSTDTQYF.

The rearrangement joins TRBV2 to TRBJ2-7, with D unresolved. V was cut by 8 bases and J by 3 bases, with 11 bases left in between. Germline-derived CDR1 and CDR2 are SNHLY and FYNNEI. CDR3 length: 12 amino acids. The CDR3 nucleotides read TGTGCCAGCGCAGGAATCGGCTACGAGCAGTACGTC. Translation gives CASAGIGYEQYV.

This chain links TRBV11-3 with TRBJ2-1; 7 positions agree with TRBD1. Germline V gives CDR1 SGHNT, CDR2 YENEEA. Unmatched junction bases numbered 2, after V lost 3 bases and J lost 3 bases. The CDR3 consists of 14 residues. The CDR3 DNA reads as TGTGCCAGCAGCTTGGGACAGCTCTACAATGAGCAGTTCTTC. Amino acid sequence: CASSLGQLYNEQFF. Together with reference TRBV11-3 and TRBJ2-1, the CDR3 gives the full variable domain: EAGVVQSPRYKIIEKKQPVAFWCNPISGHNTLYWYLQNLGQGPELLIRYENEEAVDDSQLPKDRFSAERLKGVDSTLKIQPAELGDSAVYLCASSLGQLYNEQFFGPGTRLTVL.

This chain links TRBV30 with TRBJ2-5; tentative D call: TRBD2 (7 bases). V was clipped by 4 bases and J by 2 bases, with 11 bases between them. The CDR3 has 13 residues. Per the germline V gene, CDR1 is GTSNPN and CDR2 is SVGIG (reference sequence). The CDR3 DNA follows: TGTGCCTGGAAAGGGGGGGGGCAAGAGACCCAGTACTTC. As protein: CAWKGGGQETQYF.

The chain carries TRBV28 and TRBJ1-1; TRBD1 agrees at 8 bases. CDR1 is MDHEN and CDR2 is SYDVKM in the germline V gene. CDR3 length: 15 residues. Trimming cost V 8 bases and J 4 bases; bases outside gene matches: 12. The CDR3 spells CASAPPDREGTEAFF. The DNA of the CDR3 is TGTGCCAGCGCCCCCCCGGACAGGGAGGGCACTGAAGCTTTCTTT.

The chain has TRBV28 and TRBJ2-2; TRBD1 matches 7 bases. Germline lookup yields CDR1 MDHEN and CDR2 SYDVKM. The V and J ends lost 2 bases and 0 bases, in that order; junction bases with no gene match: 15. This CDR3 contains 20 residues. The CDR3 reads CASSLPPFLGQISNTGELFF. As DNA, the CDR3 is TGTGCCAGCAGTTTACCCCCATTTCTGGGACAGATTTCGAACACCGGGGAGCTGTTTTTT.

This clone appeared a single time. V is TRBV5-1 and J is TRBJ1-5; D is undetermined. The V end lost 4 bases, the J end lost 6 bases, and 14 bases lay between the germline ends. This CDR3 is built from 14 residues. The V gene's germline CDR1 is SGHRS and CDR2 YFSETQ. The CDR3 region is CASSPDGAAQPQHF. The CDR3 DNA reads as TGCGCCAGCAGCCCCGATGGAGCGGCTCAGCCCCAGCATTTT.

This clone was seen a handful of times. This chain links TRBV6-5 with TRBJ1-2; possibly TRBD1 for D (5 bases). V lost 5 bases to trimming and J lost 0 bases, with 13 bases between them. Looked up from germline, CDR1 is MNHEY and CDR2 is SVGAGI. The CDR3 consists of 15 residues. The CDR3, as DNA: TGTGCCAGCAGTATCGCGCAGGGTGCTAACTATGGCTACACCTTC. As protein: CASSIAQGANYGYTF.

This clone was recorded a few times. The V call is TRBV28, the J call TRBJ1-2; possible D gene TRBD1, 5 bases. Trimming shortened V by 10 bases and J by 7 bases, and 16 bases separated the two germline ends. There are 12 residues in the CDR3. Germline V gene sequence: CDR1 MDHEN, CDR2 SYDVKM. The CDR3 sequence: CATKRMTAGYTF. The DNA for the CDR3 is TGTGCCACTAAACGTATGACAGCTGGCTACACCTTC.

The J gene is TRBJ1-2, the V gene TRBV6-5, with no clear D. This CDR3 has 14 residues. CDR1 MNHEY and CDR2 SVGAGI come from the germline V gene. V was trimmed by 6 bases and J by 2 bases, leaving 13 bases between them. The CDR3 reads CASRGLRGNYGYTF. CDR3 coding DNA: TGTGCCAGCAGAGGCCTTCGGGGAAACTATGGCTACACCTTC.

This clone was counted once. The chain is built from TRBV19 and TRBJ1-5; 7 nucleotides line up with TRBD1. Per the germline V gene, CDR1 is LNHDA and CDR2 is SQIVND (reference sequence). J gave up 5 bases and V 9 bases, and 10 bases lay outside the gene matches. The CDR3 runs to 14 residues. This CDR3 reads CASRTTGADQPQHF. In DNA, the CDR3 is TGTGCCAGCCGAACAACAGGGGCGGATCAGCCCCAGCATTTT. Full variable domain (outside the CDR3, taken from reference TRBV19 and TRBJ1-5): DGGITQSPKYLFRKEGQNVTLSCEQNLNHDAMYWYRQDPGQGLRLIYYSQIVNDFQKGDIAEGYSVSREKKESFPLTVTSAQKNPTAFYLCASRTTGADQPQHFGDGTRLSIL.

The sample holds a few counts of this clone. The chain combines TRBV2 with TRBJ1-1; possibly TRBD1 for D (5 bases). There are 16 residues in the CDR3. Per germline, CDR1 SNHLY and CDR2 FYNNEI. V dropped 4 bases and J dropped 3 bases, with 18 bases sitting between them. In nucleotides, the CDR3 is TGTGCCAGCAGTGTCCCTTTGGGGGGGGATTACACTGAAGCTTTCTTT. Protein: CASSVPLGGDYTEAFF. The full variable domain, completed using reference TRBV2 and TRBJ1-1, is EPEVTQTPSHQVTQMGQEVILRCVPISNHLYFYWYRQILGQKVEFLVSFYNNEISEKSEIFDDQFSVERPDGSNFTLKIRSTKLEDSAMYFCASSVPLGGDYTEAFFGQGTRLTVV.

The chain couples TRBV28 to TRBJ2-3; possible D gene TRBD1, 6 bases. CDR1 MDHEN and CDR2 SYDVKM come from the germline V gene. V shed 2 bases and J shed 4 bases, with 10 bases lying between them. The CDR3 is 14 residues long. CDR3 sequence reads: CASSLNRAADTQYF. The CDR3 region has the DNA TGTGCCAGCAGTTTAAACAGGGCAGCAGATACGCAGTATTTT. The complete variable domain, with remaining parts taken from reference TRBV28 and TRBJ2-3, reads DVKVTQSSRYLVKRTGEKVFLECVQDMDHENMFWYRQDPGLGLRLIYFSYDVKMKEKGDIPEGYSVSREKKERFSLILESASTNQTSMYLCASSLNRAADTQYFGPGTRLTVL.

The chain links TRBV6-1 to TRBJ2-7; D perhaps matches TRBD1 (6 bases). CDR1 MNHNS and CDR2 SASEGT come from the germline V gene. This CDR3 spans 13 amino acids. Trimming removed 5 bases at V and 4 bases at J, with 12 bases between. The DNA for the CDR3 is TGTGCCAGCAGTTCAGGGGATCCTTACGAGCAGTACGTC. This translates into CASSSGDPYEQYV.

The table lists this clone with a few counts. The gene calls are TRBV11-2 and TRBJ2-5, with D tentatively TRBD1 (8 bases). The germline V gene has CDR1 SGHAT and CDR2 FQNNGV. The CDR3 consists of 15 residues. The ends were cut back, 2 bases at V and 3 bases at J, with 13 bases in the middle. The CDR3 sequence is CASSLRTGREETQYF. The CDR3 region has the DNA TGTGCCAGCAGCTTAAGGACAGGGAGGGAAGAGACCCAGTACTTC.

The rearrangement joins TRBV5-1 to TRBJ1-1, with 7 bases aligning to TRBD1. Trimming took 7 bases from V and 4 from J; bases not matched to a gene: 7. The CDR3 has 13 amino acids. Per germline, CDR1 SGHRS and CDR2 YFSETQ. The chain's CDR3 is CASFGTGVTEAFF. For the CDR3, the DNA is TGCGCCAGCTTTGGAACAGGGGTCACTGAAGCTTTCTTT. The full variable domain, rest sourced from reference TRBV5-1 and TRBJ1-1, is KAGVTQTPRYLIKTRGQQVTLSCSPISGHRSVSWYQQTPGQGLQFLFEYFSETQRNKGNFPGRFSGRQFSNSRSEMNVSTLELGDSALYLCASFGTGVTEAFFGQGTRLTVV.

The V call is TRBV27, the J call TRBJ1-1, with TRBD1 matching 8 bases. The V segment lost 5 bases and the J segment 5 bases; nucleotides outside the gene matches: 7. Per the germline V gene, CDR1 is MNHEY and CDR2 is SMNVEV (reference sequence). The CDR3 has 14 residues. The CDR3 DNA follows: TGTGCCAGCAGTCCTCGGACAGGGAAAACTGAAGCTTTCTTT. Encoded protein: CASSPRTGKTEAFF.

This clone was picked up one time. The chain recombines TRBV4-2 with TRBJ2-1; 11 nucleotides align to TRBD2. The CDR3 runs to 19 residues. With 0 bases clipped from V and 11 bases from J, the junction kept 18 bases outside the gene matches. In germline, CDR1 is LGHNA, CDR2 YNFKEQ. CDR3 sequence reads: CASSQDGRQMTSGIVKQFF. CDR3 DNA: TGTGCCAGCAGCCAAGATGGTCGACAGATGACTAGCGGGATCGTAAAGCAGTTCTTC.

The chain employs TRBV5-1 and TRBJ1-4; no firm D call. This CDR3 comprises 14 residues. CDR1 and CDR2 (germline): SGHRS, YFSETQ. The ends were cut back, 0 bases at V and 5 bases at J, with 8 bases in the middle. Here the CDR3 DNA reads TGCGCCAGCAGCTTGGACCGGGAGAATGAAAAACTGTTTTTT. Protein product: CASSLDRENEKLFF.